These 3 T cell receptor beta chains came from one sample sequenced in a study of vaccination effects on CD4 cells after COVID-19. Their antigens remain unidentified. In the ViraFEST assay, antigen-specific CD4+ clonotypes were identified by expansion after peptide-pool stimulation. After more than 8 days in culture, the CD4+ T cells were isolated. In the vaccine recipients, nucleocapsid antibodies were negative and there was no prior SARS-CoV-2 infection. TCRdb's table, derived via immunoSEQ multiplex PCR, lists solely in-frame clones and lacks some. The table shows tens of thousands of clones, with 65% to 70% occurring only once. The specimen comprised CD4+ T cells from PBMCs cultured with HCoV-NL63 spike peptides, sampled before COVID-19 vaccination. The receptors were sampled from a human donor who received a COVID-19 vaccine.

V gene TRBV7-9 combines with J gene TRBJ2-1; 8 bases line up with TRBD2. From germline, CDR1 is SEHNR and CDR2 FQNEAQ (reference sequence). Losses at the gene ends were 1 base for V and 8 bases for J; bases not matched to a gene: 7. This CDR3 comprises 15 residues. DNA for the CDR3: TGTGCCAGCAGCTTAGGGGCGGGAGGTATGGATGAGCAGTTCTTC. Encoded protein: CASSLGAGGMDEQFF. Complete variable domain (other parts from reference TRBV7-9 and TRBJ2-1): DTGVSQNPRHKITKRGQNVTFRCDPISEHNRLYWYRQTLGQGPEFLTYFQNEAQLEKSRLLSDRFSAERPKGSFSTLEIQRTEQGDSAMYLCASSLGAGGMDEQFFGPGTRLTVL.

This chain links TRBV2 with TRBJ2-7; 12 bases line up with TRBD1. V lost 7 bases, J lost 4 bases, and 5 bases stayed unmatched. The CDR3 extends over 14 amino acids. The germline CDR1 and CDR2 sequences are SNHLY and FYNNEI. The CDR3 region has the DNA TGTGCCAGCAACATGGGACAGGGGGCTTACGAGCAGTACTTC. It yields the protein CASNMGQGAYEQYF.

This clone was observed once. The chain carries TRBV5-1 and TRBJ2-7; 11 positions match TRBD2. This CDR3 comprises 15 residues. The germline V gene has CDR1 SGHRS and CDR2 YFSETQ. V dropped 0 bases and J dropped 5; count of bases not matched to a gene: 4. CDR3 sequence reads: CASSLGTSGSNEQYF. As DNA, the CDR3 is TGCGCCAGCAGCTTGGGGACTAGCGGGTCCAACGAGCAGTACTTC.